Below, 9 T cell receptor beta chains from the same sample are listed, as sequenced in a study of cytomegalovirus exposure and HLA in healthy donors. The protocol was immunoSEQ multiplex PCR, while the TCRdb copy is restricted to in-frame clones and leaves out a portion. The table has roughly 250,000 clones, approximately 86% seen once; the top ten hold about 1.2%. Sequencing was performed on PBMCs. Every receptor here comes from a woman in her twenties or thirties in good health and CMV-seropositive.

This clone was seen ten or more times. This chain joins TRBV19 and TRBJ2-7; D is uncertain. Trimming took 5 bases from V and 1 from J, leaving 15 bases between them. CDR3 length: 15 residues. The germline V gene encodes CDR1 LNHDA and CDR2 SQIVND (reference sequence). The CDR3 loop reads CASSGRLTVSYEQYF. The CDR3 nucleotides read TGTGCCAGTAGTGGCCGTTTGACTGTTTCCTACGAGCAGTACTTC.

The chain combines TRBV6-4 with TRBJ2-1, with D maybe TRBD1 (5 bases). Trimming removed 3 bases from V and 6 bases from J, with 15 bases in between. There are 15 residues in the CDR3. CDR1 and CDR2 from the germline V gene are MRHNA and SNTAGT. The CDR3 here is CASSEGGLDSNEQFF. CDR3 in DNA: TGTGCCAGCAGTGAAGGTGGCCTTGACAGCAATGAGCAGTTCTTC.

The chain employs TRBV5-1 and TRBJ2-1, with D hard to call. The germline gives CDR1 SGHRS, CDR2 YFSETQ. The CDR3 extends over 14 amino acids. With 1 base removed from V and 4 bases from J, the gap between germline ends came to 9 bases. The CDR3 loop reads CASSLSGPYNEQFF. The DNA of the CDR3 is TGCGCCAGCAGCTTGAGTGGGCCTTACAATGAGCAGTTCTTC.

The chain combines TRBV5-1 with TRBJ2-1; possibly TRBD2 for D (7 bases). Trimming shortened V by 2 bases and J by 6 bases, and 9 bases separated the two germline ends. Germline assignment: CDR1 SGHRS and CDR2 YFSETQ. This CDR3 is 13 amino acids long. CDR3 loop: CASSFRGGNEQFF. CDR3 DNA: TGCGCCAGCAGCTTTAGGGGGGGCAATGAGCAGTTCTTC.

This clone was found a few times. CDR3 residues: CASSPPDRDRRNTEAFF. The CDR3 region has the DNA TGTGCCAGCTCACCACCAGACAGGGATCGGAGGAACACTGAAGCTTTCTTT. This chain joins TRBV18 and TRBJ1-1; 7 bases agree with TRBD1. The CDR3 consists of 17 residues. The germline gives CDR1 KGHSH, CDR2 LQKENI. Trimming removed 0 bases from V and 1 base from J; junction bases left unmatched: 8.

The gene calls are TRBV6-1 and TRBJ1-2; 7 bases line up with TRBD1. Trimming took 8 bases from V and 5 from J; bases not matched to a gene: 8. CDR1 is MNHNS, CDR2 SASEGT, per germline. CDR3 length: 13 amino acids. The CDR3 reads CASHPGQRYGYTF. The CDR3 DNA follows: TGTGCCAGCCACCCGGGACAGAGATATGGCTACACCTTC.

The sample holds a few counts of this clone. The chain uses TRBV7-9 and TRBJ2-2; D is unclear. Germline lookup yields CDR1 SEHNR and CDR2 FQNEAQ (reference sequence). V shed 7 bases and J shed 11 bases, with 11 bases lying between them. This CDR3 contains 11 residues. CDR3 sequence (DNA): TGTGCCAGCACCCCGTACAGTGAGCTGTTTTTT. Its translation is CASTPYSELFF. The variable domain in full, completed from reference TRBV7-9 and TRBJ2-2, reads DTGVSQNPRHKITKRGQNVTFRCDPISEHNRLYWYRQTLGQGPEFLTYFQNEAQLEKSRLLSDRFSAERPKGSFSTLEIQRTEQGDSAMYLCASTPYSELFFGEGSRLTVL.

The V and J genes are TRBV7-2 and TRBJ1-4; 9 bases agree with TRBD1. Germline V CDR1 and CDR2: SGHTA, FQGNSA. V was pared by 4 bases and J by 6 bases, with 12 bases of the junction left unmatched. The CDR3 is 17 residues long. This CDR3 reads CASSSGQGTVSHEKLFF. The DNA for the CDR3 is TGTGCCAGCAGCTCGGGACAGGGAACGGTATCACATGAAAAACTGTTTTTT.

The rearrangement links TRBV6-1 to TRBJ1-4; D remains ambiguous. V lost 1 base to trimming and J lost 10 bases, with 16 bases between them. CDR1 is MNHNS and CDR2 is SASEGT in the germline V gene. CDR3 length: 15 amino acids. The chain's CDR3 is CASSEGVGRSGKLFF. Written as DNA, the CDR3 is TGTGCCAGCAGTGAAGGAGTAGGGCGGAGCGGAAAACTGTTTTTT.